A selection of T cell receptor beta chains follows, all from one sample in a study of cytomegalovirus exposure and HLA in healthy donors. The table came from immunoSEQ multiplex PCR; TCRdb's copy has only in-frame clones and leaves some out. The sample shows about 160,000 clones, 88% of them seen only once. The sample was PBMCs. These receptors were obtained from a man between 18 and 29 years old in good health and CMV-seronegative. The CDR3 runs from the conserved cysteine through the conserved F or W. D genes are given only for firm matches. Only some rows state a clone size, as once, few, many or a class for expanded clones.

TGTGCCAGCAGCCTAAGACAGGGGGCGAGGGAGCAGTACTTC CASSLRQGAREQYF . TRBD1 TRBJ2-7 TRBV7-9
TGCGCCAGCAGCCCTGGCGGGCCACAAGGAGTGAGTGAAAAACTGTTTTTT CASSPGGPQGVSEKLFF . . TRBJ1-4 TRBV5-1
TGTGCCAGCAGTTTAATTGGGCGGGAGGGGCGTAACGCGCAGTTCTTC CASSLIGREGRNAQFF . TRBD2 TRBJ2-1 TRBV27
TGTGCCAGCAGCTTAGTTCTAGGACAAAACACTGAAGCTTTCTTT CASSLVLGQNTEAFF . . TRBJ1-1 TRBV7-9
TGTGCCAGCAGTGTCCCAAACCAAGAGACCCAGTACTTC CASSVPNQETQYF . . TRBJ2-5 TRBV2
TGTGCCAGCAGTTTGACACATAGCTCTGGAAACACCATATATTTT CASSLTHSSGNTIYF . . TRBJ1-3 TRBV6-5
TGTGCCAGCAGTGAGCTTCTGGGTGGAGCGGGGGGGTGGAATGAGCAGTTCTTC CASSELLGGAGGWNEQFF . TRBD2 TRBJ2-1 TRBV6-1
TGTGCCAGCAGCTTGATGGGGGGGGGCGATGAGCAGTTCTTC CASSLMGGGDEQFF . . TRBJ2-1 TRBV11-3
TGTGCCAGCAGTGACTTGCCGGGAAGGTCAGATACGCAGTATTTT CASSDLPGRSDTQYF . . TRBJ2-3 TRBV6-4
TGTGCCAGCTCACCAGGGCAGAATAACTATGGCTACACCTTC CASSPGQNNYGYTF . . TRBJ1-2 TRBV18
TGCGCCAGCAGCTCTCCCGGGACAGGCGTCTACAATGAGCAGTTCTTC CASSSPGTGVYNEQFF . TRBD1 TRBJ2-1 TRBV5-1
TGCAGTGCTAGACTAGCCTACGAGCAGTACTTC CSARLAYEQYF once . TRBJ2-7 TRBV20-1
TGTGCCAGCCGCCGGATGGCGGGGAGGGACAATGAGCAGTTCTTC CASRRMAGRDNEQFF . TRBD2 TRBJ2-1 TRBV2
TGTGCCAGCAGTCAGGGGACCTGGGGCACAGATACGCAGTATTTT CASSQGTWGTDTQYF . . TRBJ2-3 TRBV27
TGTGCCAGCAGCTACGGGACAGGCTACACAGATACGCAGTATTTT CASSYGTGYTDTQYF . TRBD1 TRBJ2-3 TRBV28
TGTGCCAGCAGTGAGGGCGTGTGGGGGGACAGTAGCAATCAGCCCCAGCATTTT CASSEGVWGDSSNQPQHF . TRBD1 TRBJ1-5 TRBV6-1
TGCGCCAGCAGCCATTGCCTCAAGTTTACTAGCGAAAAAACCTACGAGCAGTACTTC CASSHCLKFTSEKTYEQYF . TRBD2 TRBJ2-7 TRBV4-3
TGTGCCAGCAGCTCAGCCTACGAGCAGTACTTC CASSSAYEQYF . . TRBJ2-7 TRBV27
TGTGCCAGCAGTCGGGGGTGGACCGGGGAGCTGTTTTTT CASSRGWTGELFF . . TRBJ2-2 TRBV25-1
TGCGCCAGCAGCATCGGGACAAGGGACCATGGCTACACCTTC CASSIGTRDHGYTF . . TRBJ1-2 TRBV5-1
TGTGCCAGTAGTATAGTATTCAGGCTACGGGACAGGGTTGACTATGGCTACACCTTC CASSIVFRLRDRVDYGYTF once TRBD1 TRBJ1-2 TRBV19
TGTGCCAGCTCACCCTCCTGGACATACACCGGGGAGCTGTTTTTT CASSPSWTYTGELFF . . TRBJ2-2 TRBV18
TGTGCCAGCAGTTACGGAACGCGGGGCACTGAAGCTTTCTTT CASSYGTRGTEAFF . . TRBJ1-1 TRBV6-5
TGTGCCAGCAGTTTAAGGGGGCTGAGAGACACCGGGGAGCTGTTTTTT CASSLRGLRDTGELFF . TRBD1 TRBJ2-2 TRBV28
TGTGCCAGCAGCGAGGGAAGCTCCTACAATGAGCAGTTCTTC CASSEGSSYNEQFF . . TRBJ2-1 TRBV7-8
TGTGCCAGCAGCCTAGCGGGAGGGTACAATGAGCAGTTCTTC CASSLAGGYNEQFF once TRBD2 TRBJ2-1 TRBV6-5
TGTGCCAGCAGTTTTAGGGTTCCTGGACACGAAGCTTTCTTT CASSFRVPGHEAFF . . TRBJ1-1 TRBV28
TGTGCCATCAGTGAGTCAAATAGTCACAATGAGCAGTTCTTC CAISESNSHNEQFF . . TRBJ2-1 TRBV10-3
TGTGCCAGCAGTAACACAGGGTCCGGAAACACCATATATTTT CASSNTGSGNTIYF . . TRBJ1-3 TRBV27
TGTGCCAGCAGTTACTATAGCGGGAACACCGGGGAGCTGTTTTTT CASSYYSGNTGELFF once . TRBJ2-2 TRBV6-5
TGTGCCAGCAGTGACTCGCGCCCCTGCCTGGCCTACGAGCAGTACTTC CASSDSRPCLAYEQYF . . TRBJ2-7 TRBV6-4
TGTGCCAGCAGCCCAGGGAATAACTATGGCTACACCTTC CASSPGNNYGYTF . . TRBJ1-2 TRBV5-6
TGTGCCAGCAGCCCACTAGCGGGAGAGAACTACGAGCAGTACTTC CASSPLAGENYEQYF . TRBD2 TRBJ2-7 TRBV27